This TCR beta chain was captured by sequencing in a study of T cell repertoires in cytomegalovirus infection. About the research overall: Public TCR beta signatures provided an indication of both CMV infection and a matching HLA type. Study-level results: Cumulative frequency of public TCR beta families picked out carriers of CMV plus the relevant HLA. Across the ex vivo response, the dominant clonotypes were HLA-C-restricted CMV-specific TCR beta clonotypes.

TCRdb re-derived calls from the reads in MiXCR, one entry per CDR3 protein. The sample carries approximately 250,000 distinct CDR3 sequences, roughly an eighth recorded once. As regards this clonotype: Its target is unknown.

Germline values: CDR1 DFQATT, CDR2 SNEGSKA (reference sequence). This CDR3 is 13 amino acids long. V lost 6 bases, J lost 6 bases, and 6 bases stayed unmatched. The sample taken for sequencing was PBMCs. The receptor was derived from a human donor in good health (CMV status not recorded). Some clones in this sample may be carry-over from other donors' samples. This chain uses TRBV20-1 with TRBJ2-7, with 12 bases that match TRBD2. The CDR3 sequence: CSAPALAGGEQYF. Written as DNA, the CDR3 is TGCAGTGCCCCGGCACTAGCGGGAGGCGAGCAGTACTTC.